This entry features one T cell receptor (beta chain) sequence. The record originates from a study of beta chain features in type 1 diabetes. As every portion of the isolated RNA was reverse transcribed, the sequencing read expressed TCRB transcripts. The method was immunoSEQ multiplex PCR; TCRdb's version includes in-frame clones alone and lacks a portion of them. The table lists fewer than 400,000 clones, roughly 8% of them singletons. Cells sorted by CD45RO/CCR7/CD25/CD127/CD95/CD27 comprised CD4+ naive, central memory, regulatory and stem cell-like memory cells. The sequenced sample consisted of central memory CD4+ T cells from blood. The clonotype comes from a woman under 30 in good health.

The chain's CDR3 is CASSFDSQYGYTF. In nucleotides, the CDR3 is TGTGCCAGCAGCTTTGATTCTCAGTATGGCTACACCTTC. V is TRBV11-2 and J is TRBJ1-2; D gene unclear. This CDR3 contains 13 residues. CDR1 and CDR2 (germline): SGHAT, FQNNGV. Trimming pared 3 bases from V and 5 bases from J, leaving 10 bases between.